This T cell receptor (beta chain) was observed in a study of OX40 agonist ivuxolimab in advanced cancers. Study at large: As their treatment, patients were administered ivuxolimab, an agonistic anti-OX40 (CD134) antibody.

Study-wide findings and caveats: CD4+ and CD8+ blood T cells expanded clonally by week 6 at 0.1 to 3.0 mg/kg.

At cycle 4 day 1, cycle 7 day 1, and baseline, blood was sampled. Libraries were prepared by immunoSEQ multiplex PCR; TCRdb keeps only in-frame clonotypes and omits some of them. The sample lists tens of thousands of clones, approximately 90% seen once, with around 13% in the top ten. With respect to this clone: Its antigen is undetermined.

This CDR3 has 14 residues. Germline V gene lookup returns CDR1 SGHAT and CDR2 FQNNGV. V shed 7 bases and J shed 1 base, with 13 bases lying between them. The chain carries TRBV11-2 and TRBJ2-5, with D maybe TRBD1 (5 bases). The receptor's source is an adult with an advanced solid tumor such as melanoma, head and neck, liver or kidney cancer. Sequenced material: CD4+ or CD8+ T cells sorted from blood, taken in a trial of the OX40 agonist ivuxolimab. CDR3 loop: CASTPRGAQETQYF. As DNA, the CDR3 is TGTGCCAGCACGCCTAGGGGCGCCCAAGAGACCCAGTACTTC.